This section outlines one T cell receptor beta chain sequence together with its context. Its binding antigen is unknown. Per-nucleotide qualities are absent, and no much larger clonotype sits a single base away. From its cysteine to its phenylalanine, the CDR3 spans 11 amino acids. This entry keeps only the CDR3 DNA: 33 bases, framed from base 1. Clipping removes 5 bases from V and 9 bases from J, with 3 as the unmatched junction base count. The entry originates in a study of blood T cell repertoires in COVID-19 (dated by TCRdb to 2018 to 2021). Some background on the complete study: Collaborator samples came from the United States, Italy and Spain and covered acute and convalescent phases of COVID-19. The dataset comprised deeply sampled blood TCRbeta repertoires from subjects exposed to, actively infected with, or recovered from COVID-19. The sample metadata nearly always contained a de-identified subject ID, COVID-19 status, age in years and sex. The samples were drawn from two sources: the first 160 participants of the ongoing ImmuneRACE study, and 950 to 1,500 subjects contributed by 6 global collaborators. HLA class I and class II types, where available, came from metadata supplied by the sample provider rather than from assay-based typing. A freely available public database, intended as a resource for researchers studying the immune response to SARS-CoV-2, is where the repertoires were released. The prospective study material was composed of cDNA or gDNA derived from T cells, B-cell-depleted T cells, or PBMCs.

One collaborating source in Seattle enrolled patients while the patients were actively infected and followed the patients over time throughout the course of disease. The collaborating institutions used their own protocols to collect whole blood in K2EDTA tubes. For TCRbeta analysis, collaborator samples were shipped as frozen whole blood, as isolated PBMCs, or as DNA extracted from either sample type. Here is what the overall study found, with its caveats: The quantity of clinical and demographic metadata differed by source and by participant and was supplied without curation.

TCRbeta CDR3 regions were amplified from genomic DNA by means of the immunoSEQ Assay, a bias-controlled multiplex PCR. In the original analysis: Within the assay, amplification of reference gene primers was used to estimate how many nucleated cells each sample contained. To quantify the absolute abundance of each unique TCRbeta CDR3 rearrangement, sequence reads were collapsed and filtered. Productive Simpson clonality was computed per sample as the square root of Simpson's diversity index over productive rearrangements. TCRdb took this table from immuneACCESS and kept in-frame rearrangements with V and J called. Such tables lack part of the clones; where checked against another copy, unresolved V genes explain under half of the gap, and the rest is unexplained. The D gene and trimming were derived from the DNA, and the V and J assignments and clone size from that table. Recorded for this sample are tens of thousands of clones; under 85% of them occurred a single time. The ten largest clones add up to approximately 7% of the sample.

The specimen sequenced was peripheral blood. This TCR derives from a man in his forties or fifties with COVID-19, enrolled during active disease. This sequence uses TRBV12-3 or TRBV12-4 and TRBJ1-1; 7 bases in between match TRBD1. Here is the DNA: TGTGCCAGCAGTAGGGGGCATCAAGCTTTCTTT. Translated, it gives CASSRGHQAFF.